Given below is one T cell receptor (beta chain) in context. What it binds is unknown. This record belongs to a study of identifying expanded T cells in peripheral blood. Study observations and caveats: Clone count variance between approximately two-week samples rose with total template count. Technical replicates showed approximately 1.2 changed clones; two weeks 15 to 20; four weeks 19.

Here immunoSEQ multiplex PCR was the method, and the copy in TCRdb shows in-frame clones only, minus some. The sample contains around 100,000 clones, 80% to 90% of which appear only once. The TCR comes from a person aged 18-70 years in good health. The sample taken for sequencing was blood.

This CDR3 reads CASSGYGYTF. CDR3 nucleotides: TGTGCCAGTAGTGGGTATGGCTACACCTTC. The V gene is TRBV19, the J gene TRBJ1-2, with D unclear. Germline assignment: CDR1 LNHDA and CDR2 SQIVND (reference sequence). V was shortened by 5 bases and J by 5 bases, with 3 bases between the two germline ends. The CDR3 runs to 10 residues.